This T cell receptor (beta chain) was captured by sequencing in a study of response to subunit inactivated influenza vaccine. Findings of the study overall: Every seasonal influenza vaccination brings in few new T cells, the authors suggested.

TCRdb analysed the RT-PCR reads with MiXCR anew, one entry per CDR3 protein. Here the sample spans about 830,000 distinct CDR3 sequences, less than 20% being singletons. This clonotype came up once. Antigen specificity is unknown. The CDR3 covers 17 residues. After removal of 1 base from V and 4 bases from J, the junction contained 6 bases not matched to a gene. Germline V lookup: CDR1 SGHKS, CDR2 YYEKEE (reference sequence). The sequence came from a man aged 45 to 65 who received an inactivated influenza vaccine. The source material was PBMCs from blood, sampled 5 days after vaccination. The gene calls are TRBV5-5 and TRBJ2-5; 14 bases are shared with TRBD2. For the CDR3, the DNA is TGTGCCAGCAGCTTGTATTGGACTAGCGGGGGGACAGAGACCCAGTACTTC. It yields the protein CASSLYWTSGGTETQYF. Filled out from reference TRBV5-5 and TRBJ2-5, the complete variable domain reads DAGVTQSPTHLIKTRGQQVTLRCSPISGHKSVSWYQQVLGQGPQFIFQYYEKEERGRGNFPDRFSARQFPNYSSELNVNALLLGDSALYLCASSLYWTSGGTETQYFGPGTRLLVL.